This T cell receptor (beta chain) derives from a study of cytomegalovirus exposure and HLA in healthy donors. Study observations and caveats: Some V segments (TRBV6-2 and TRBV6-3 among them) were excluded as indistinguishable. Follow-up analysis found HLA locus-dependent TCR association rates, highest for DRB1 and lowest for HLA-C. Accounts indicate the classifier identified cytomegalovirus status with strong specificity and sensitivity.

PCR employed 60 Vbeta and 13 Jbeta primers. Produced via immunoSEQ multiplex PCR; TCRdb's table is partial and in-frame only. The sample contains 110,000 to 150,000 clones, roughly four fifths of which appear only once. CDR3 length equals 15 residues. From germline, CDR1 is MNHEY and CDR2 SVGAGI. A note on this clone: No antigen is known for it. One junction end does not reproduce the germline sequence, and a read error may be involved.

The J gene is TRBJ1-3, the V gene TRBV6-5; D is possibly TRBD1 (5 bases). Sequenced input: PBMCs. This receptor was taken from a female donor in good health and CMV-seronegative. As DNA, the CDR3 is TGTTCCAGCAGTTACTCAGGGAGAGCGGGAAACACCATATATTTT. Its translation is CSSSYSGRAGNTIYF.